A selection of T cell receptor beta chains follows, all from one sample in a study of control samples from healthy donors and cancer patients. Only in-frame clones appear in the TCRdb table, and some are missing; sequencing was by immunoSEQ multiplex PCR. The repertoire includes approximately 170,000 clones, 92% of them detected once, and approximately 0.7% sits in the top ten. Sequenced: blood. The source of these receptors is a woman in her thirties in good health. The CDR3 runs from the conserved cysteine through the conserved F or W. Each record gives: CDR3 DNA, CDR3 protein, clone size, D gene, V gene, J gene. A D gene is named only where the DNA matches it firmly. The size of a clone is reported for some rows only, either as once, few or many, or as a class for expanded clones.

CDR3 DNA: TGTGCCAGCGATGGAGGGAGGGGGTCAGATACGCAGTATTTT; CDR3 protein: CASDGGRGSDTQYF; clone size: .; D gene: .; V gene: TRBV2; J gene: TRBJ2-3
CDR3 DNA: TGTGCCAGCTCACCACTGCGTTTAGGCACAGATACGCAGTATTTT; CDR3 protein: CASSPLRLGTDTQYF; clone size: .; D gene: .; V gene: TRBV18; J gene: TRBJ2-3
CDR3 DNA: TGTGCCAGCAGCCCACAGAACAATGAGCAGTTCTTC; CDR3 protein: CASSPQNNEQFF; clone size: .; D gene: .; V gene: TRBV5-4; J gene: TRBJ2-1
CDR3 DNA: TGTGCCAGCTCACCAAGGGGGACGGCGAAGCAGTTCTTC; CDR3 protein: CASSPRGTAKQFF; clone size: .; D gene: .; V gene: TRBV18; J gene: TRBJ2-1
CDR3 DNA: TGCGCCAGCAGTCATCTTCCCGGGACTAGGGTGGTAGGTGAGCAGTTCTTC; CDR3 protein: CASSHLPGTRVVGEQFF; clone size: .; D gene: TRBD2; V gene: TRBV23-1; J gene: TRBJ2-1
CDR3 DNA: TGTGCCAGCAGCCTATTTCCCGGGACAGGGGGTAGTGTAGGCTACACCTTC; CDR3 protein: CASSLFPGTGGSVGYTF; clone size: .; D gene: TRBD1; V gene: TRBV7-3; J gene: TRBJ1-2
CDR3 DNA: TGTGCCAGCAGTTTGACAGTGGGGAACACTGAAGCTTTCTTT; CDR3 protein: CASSLTVGNTEAFF; clone size: .; D gene: .; V gene: TRBV28; J gene: TRBJ1-1
CDR3 DNA: TGTGCCAGCAGCTTACACCCTTCTCCCTCCTACGAGCAGTACTTC; CDR3 protein: CASSLHPSPSYEQYF; clone size: .; D gene: .; V gene: TRBV7-2; J gene: TRBJ2-7
CDR3 DNA: TGTGCCAGCAGTTTATGGGGGGCCACAGAGACCCAGTACTTC; CDR3 protein: CASSLWGATETQYF; clone size: once; D gene: .; V gene: TRBV27; J gene: TRBJ2-5
CDR3 DNA: TGTGCCAGCAGTTACCACAGGGCTTTCTTT; CDR3 protein: CASSYHRAFF; clone size: .; D gene: .; V gene: TRBV6-7; J gene: TRBJ1-1
CDR3 DNA: TGTGCCAGCAGCGTAGTAACAGCGCTACCGGGCAACACTGAAGCTTTCTTT; CDR3 protein: CASSVVTALPGNTEAFF; clone size: .; D gene: .; V gene: TRBV9; J gene: TRBJ1-1
CDR3 DNA: TGTGCCAGCAGCTCGAAGGCAGGGGGCCCCTACGAGCAGTACTTC; CDR3 protein: CASSSKAGGPYEQYF; clone size: once; D gene: TRBD1; V gene: TRBV7-2; J gene: TRBJ2-7
CDR3 DNA: TGCAGCGTTGCCGGGACTAGGAACTCCAATGAGCAGTTCTTC; CDR3 protein: CSVAGTRNSNEQFF; clone size: .; D gene: TRBD2; V gene: TRBV29-1; J gene: TRBJ2-1
CDR3 DNA: TGTGCCTGTGAACAGGGAGACGGGGCCAACGTCCTGACTTTC; CDR3 protein: CACEQGDGANVLTF; clone size: .; D gene: .; V gene: TRBV30; J gene: TRBJ2-6
CDR3 DNA: TGCAGCGTTGATTCGTGGGACGTCCAGTACTTC; CDR3 protein: CSVDSWDVQYF; clone size: once; D gene: .; V gene: TRBV29-1; J gene: TRBJ2-5
CDR3 DNA: TGTGCCAGTAAGGTTGGTCAAACGGGCACCGGGGAGCTGTTTTTT; CDR3 protein: CASKVGQTGTGELFF; clone size: .; D gene: .; V gene: TRBV19; J gene: TRBJ2-2
CDR3 DNA: TGTGCCAGCAGCTTCGAGAGCGGGACCCTCTCCTACAATGAGCAGTTCTTC; CDR3 protein: CASSFESGTLSYNEQFF; clone size: .; D gene: TRBD2; V gene: TRBV7-8; J gene: TRBJ2-1
CDR3 DNA: TGTGCCAGCAGTCCCTACCAGGGGGGGGACACTGAAGCTTTCTTT; CDR3 protein: CASSPYQGGDTEAFF; clone size: .; D gene: TRBD1; V gene: TRBV27; J gene: TRBJ1-1
CDR3 DNA: TGTGCCATCAAGGGGTCGGGAGAGTTTGGTGAGCAGTTCTTC; CDR3 protein: CAIKGSGEFGEQFF; clone size: .; D gene: .; V gene: TRBV10-3; J gene: TRBJ2-1
CDR3 DNA: TGCGCCAGCAGTGAGTCGATCGGGACAGGGCCAGATACGCAGTATTTT; CDR3 protein: CASSESIGTGPDTQYF; clone size: .; D gene: TRBD1; V gene: TRBV10-1; J gene: TRBJ2-3
CDR3 DNA: TGTGCCAGCAGCTTCCCGCTAGGTCCCCAAGAGACCCAGTACTTC; CDR3 protein: CASSFPLGPQETQYF; clone size: .; D gene: .; V gene: TRBV11-2; J gene: TRBJ2-5
CDR3 DNA: TGTGCCAGCAGCTTACAGGGTCCTCCCGGGACAGATACGCAGTATTTT; CDR3 protein: CASSLQGPPGTDTQYF; clone size: .; D gene: .; V gene: TRBV7-2; J gene: TRBJ2-3
CDR3 DNA: TGTGCCATCCGATCCTCCTACGAGCAGTACTTC; CDR3 protein: CAIRSSYEQYF; clone size: .; D gene: .; V gene: TRBV10-3; J gene: TRBJ2-7
CDR3 DNA: TGCGCCACCCAGGACAGGGGACGCACCGGGGAGCTGTTTTTT; CDR3 protein: CATQDRGRTGELFF; clone size: few; D gene: TRBD1; V gene: TRBV10-1; J gene: TRBJ2-2
CDR3 DNA: TGTGCCTGGAGTGTACTCGCCGGGAGGCATGAGCAGTTCTTC; CDR3 protein: CAWSVLAGRHEQFF; clone size: .; D gene: TRBD2; V gene: TRBV30; J gene: TRBJ2-1
CDR3 DNA: TGTGCCAGCAGTTCCACGACTAGCGGGAGAACAGATACGCAGTATTTT; CDR3 protein: CASSSTTSGRTDTQYF; clone size: once; D gene: TRBD2; V gene: TRBV6-5; J gene: TRBJ2-3
CDR3 DNA: TGTGCCAGTAAGTCAGGGGGCTTTAATCAGCCCCAGCATTTT; CDR3 protein: CASKSGGFNQPQHF; clone size: once; D gene: TRBD1; V gene: TRBV19; J gene: TRBJ1-5
CDR3 DNA: TGTGCCAGCAGCCCCCGACTGTCATGGGGGAGTACGCAGTATTTT; CDR3 protein: CASSPRLSWGSTQYF; clone size: .; D gene: .; V gene: TRBV11-2; J gene: TRBJ2-3
CDR3 DNA: TGTGCCAGCAGCCACGGTGAGGGGAGTCAGCCCCAGCATTTT; CDR3 protein: CASSHGEGSQPQHF; clone size: .; D gene: .; V gene: TRBV6-2/TRBV6-3; J gene: TRBJ1-5
CDR3 DNA: TGTGCCATCGGAGAATCCGGGACAGGGGGCCTTAGCTCCTACGAGCAGTACTTC; CDR3 protein: CAIGESGTGGLSSYEQYF; clone size: .; D gene: TRBD1; V gene: TRBV10-3; J gene: TRBJ2-7
CDR3 DNA: TGTGCCAGCTCACCAATCTCCTACGAGCAGTACTTC; CDR3 protein: CASSPISYEQYF; clone size: .; D gene: .; V gene: TRBV18; J gene: TRBJ2-7
CDR3 DNA: TGCGCCAGCAGCTTGGCCGGGGGAGGGGGCCAAGAGACCCAGTACTTC; CDR3 protein: CASSLAGGGGQETQYF; clone size: .; D gene: .; V gene: TRBV5-1; J gene: TRBJ2-5
CDR3 DNA: TGTGCCAGCAGTTTTGAGGGGGATACGCAGTATTTT; CDR3 protein: CASSFEGDTQYF; clone size: .; D gene: .; V gene: TRBV11-3; J gene: TRBJ2-3
CDR3 DNA: TGTGCCAGTAGTATAGTGGGGCAGGGTCAACGCGGTCAGCCCCAGCATTTT; CDR3 protein: CASSIVGQGQRGQPQHF; clone size: .; D gene: .; V gene: TRBV19; J gene: TRBJ1-5
CDR3 DNA: TGCAGCGTTACCAATCCGGGGACCAATGAGCAGTTCTTC; CDR3 protein: CSVTNPGTNEQFF; clone size: .; D gene: .; V gene: TRBV29-1; J gene: TRBJ2-1
CDR3 DNA: TGTGCCAGCAGCACCCCCGGGTTGATAGCGGGGCAAGAGACCCAGTACTTC; CDR3 protein: CASSTPGLIAGQETQYF; clone size: .; D gene: TRBD2; V gene: TRBV9; J gene: TRBJ2-5
CDR3 DNA: TGTGCCAGCAGCTCTGATGGGGGCCCCTACGAGCAGTACTTC; CDR3 protein: CASSSDGGPYEQYF; clone size: .; D gene: .; V gene: TRBV7-2; J gene: TRBJ2-7
CDR3 DNA: TGTGCCAGCAGCGAACTGGGGAGCATTCAGTACTTC; CDR3 protein: CASSELGSIQYF; clone size: .; D gene: .; V gene: TRBV11-2; J gene: TRBJ2-4
CDR3 DNA: TGTGCCAGCAGCGTGGATTCCGGGACAGGGGGCGCTGGGGCCAACGTCCTGACTTTC; CDR3 protein: CASSVDSGTGGAGANVLTF; clone size: .; D gene: TRBD1; V gene: TRBV9; J gene: TRBJ2-6
CDR3 DNA: TGTGCCTGCAAGCGACAATATGCGTCCACTGAAGCTTTCTTT; CDR3 protein: CACKRQYASTEAFF; clone size: .; D gene: .; V gene: TRBV28; J gene: TRBJ1-1
CDR3 DNA: TGTGCCACCAGCCCCCCCCCGGGGATCCTCTCCTACAATGAGCAGTTCTTC; CDR3 protein: CATSPPPGILSYNEQFF; clone size: .; D gene: .; V gene: TRBV24-1; J gene: TRBJ2-1
CDR3 DNA: TGTGCCAGCAGTCGGGGGACCGGGGAGCTGTTTTTT; CDR3 protein: CASSRGTGELFF; clone size: .; D gene: .; V gene: TRBV6-6; J gene: TRBJ2-2
CDR3 DNA: TGTGCCAGCAGTGGGGAGGCCTACGAGCAGTACTTC; CDR3 protein: CASSGEAYEQYF; clone size: .; D gene: .; V gene: TRBV6-2/TRBV6-3; J gene: TRBJ2-7
CDR3 DNA: TGTGCCAGCAGCCAAACAAACTATGGCTACACCTTC; CDR3 protein: CASSQTNYGYTF; clone size: .; D gene: .; V gene: TRBV3-1/TRBV3-2; J gene: TRBJ1-2
CDR3 DNA: TGTGCCAGCAGCTTAGGACAGGGGTGGGACACTGAAGCTTTCTTT; CDR3 protein: CASSLGQGWDTEAFF; clone size: .; D gene: TRBD1; V gene: TRBV11-2; J gene: TRBJ1-1
CDR3 DNA: TGTGCCACCAGGACTAGCGGGAGCGGGACCTACGAGCAGTACTTC; CDR3 protein: CATRTSGSGTYEQYF; clone size: few; D gene: TRBD2; V gene: TRBV19; J gene: TRBJ2-7
CDR3 DNA: TGCGCCAGCAGCCAAGATCGGCCTAGCTTGATCCACGAGCAGTACTTC; CDR3 protein: CASSQDRPSLIHEQYF; clone size: .; D gene: .; V gene: TRBV4-3; J gene: TRBJ2-7
CDR3 DNA: TGTGCCAGCAGCCCTCAGGGAGAGAGTGAGCAGTTCTTC; CDR3 protein: CASSPQGESEQFF; clone size: .; D gene: .; V gene: TRBV3-1/TRBV3-2; J gene: TRBJ2-1
CDR3 DNA: TGTGCCAGCAGTAGTGCGGCTACTGAAGCTTTCTTT; CDR3 protein: CASSSAATEAFF; clone size: .; D gene: .; V gene: TRBV28; J gene: TRBJ1-1
CDR3 DNA: TGTGCCAGCCACCTTTGGGGCAATTTGAACACTGAAGCTTTCTTT; CDR3 protein: CASHLWGNLNTEAFF; clone size: .; D gene: .; V gene: TRBV18; J gene: TRBJ1-1
CDR3 DNA: TGTGCCAGCGGGACAGGCTATGGCTACACCTTC; CDR3 protein: CASGTGYGYTF; clone size: .; D gene: TRBD1; V gene: TRBV19; J gene: TRBJ1-2
CDR3 DNA: TGTGCCAGCAAGGACGGGAGAAATAGCAATCAGCCCCAGCATTTT; CDR3 protein: CASKDGRNSNQPQHF; clone size: .; D gene: .; V gene: TRBV6-5; J gene: TRBJ1-5
CDR3 DNA: TGTGCCAGCAGTTTGGTGAGGGTTCTCCAGCCCCAGCATTTT; CDR3 protein: CASSLVRVLQPQHF; clone size: .; D gene: .; V gene: TRBV28; J gene: TRBJ1-5
CDR3 DNA: TGCGCCAGCAGCTTGGGGTCTGGAAACACCATATATTTT; CDR3 protein: CASSLGSGNTIYF; clone size: .; D gene: .; V gene: TRBV5-1; J gene: TRBJ1-3
CDR3 DNA: TGCGCCAGCAGCCCGGGACAGGGCTCTGAAGCTTTCTTT; CDR3 protein: CASSPGQGSEAFF; clone size: .; D gene: TRBD1; V gene: TRBV5-1; J gene: TRBJ1-1